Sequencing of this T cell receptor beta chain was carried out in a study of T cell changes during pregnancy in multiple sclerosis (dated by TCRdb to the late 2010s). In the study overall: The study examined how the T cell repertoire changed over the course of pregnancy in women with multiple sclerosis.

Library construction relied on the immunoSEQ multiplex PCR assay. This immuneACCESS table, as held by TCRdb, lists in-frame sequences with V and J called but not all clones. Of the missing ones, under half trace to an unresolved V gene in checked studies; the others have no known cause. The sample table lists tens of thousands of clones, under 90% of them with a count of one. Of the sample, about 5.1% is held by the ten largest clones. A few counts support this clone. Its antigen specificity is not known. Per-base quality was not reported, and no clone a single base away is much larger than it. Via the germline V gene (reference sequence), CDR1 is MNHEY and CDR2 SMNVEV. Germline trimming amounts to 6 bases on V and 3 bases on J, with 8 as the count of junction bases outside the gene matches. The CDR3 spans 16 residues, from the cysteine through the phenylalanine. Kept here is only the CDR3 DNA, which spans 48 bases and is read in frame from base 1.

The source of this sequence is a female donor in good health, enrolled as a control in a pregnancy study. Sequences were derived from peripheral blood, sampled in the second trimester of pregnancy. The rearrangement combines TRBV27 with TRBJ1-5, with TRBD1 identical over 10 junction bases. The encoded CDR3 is CASRPDRGGHNQPQHF. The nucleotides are TGTGCCAGCAGGCCGGACAGGGGGGGCCACAATCAGCCCCAGCATTTT.